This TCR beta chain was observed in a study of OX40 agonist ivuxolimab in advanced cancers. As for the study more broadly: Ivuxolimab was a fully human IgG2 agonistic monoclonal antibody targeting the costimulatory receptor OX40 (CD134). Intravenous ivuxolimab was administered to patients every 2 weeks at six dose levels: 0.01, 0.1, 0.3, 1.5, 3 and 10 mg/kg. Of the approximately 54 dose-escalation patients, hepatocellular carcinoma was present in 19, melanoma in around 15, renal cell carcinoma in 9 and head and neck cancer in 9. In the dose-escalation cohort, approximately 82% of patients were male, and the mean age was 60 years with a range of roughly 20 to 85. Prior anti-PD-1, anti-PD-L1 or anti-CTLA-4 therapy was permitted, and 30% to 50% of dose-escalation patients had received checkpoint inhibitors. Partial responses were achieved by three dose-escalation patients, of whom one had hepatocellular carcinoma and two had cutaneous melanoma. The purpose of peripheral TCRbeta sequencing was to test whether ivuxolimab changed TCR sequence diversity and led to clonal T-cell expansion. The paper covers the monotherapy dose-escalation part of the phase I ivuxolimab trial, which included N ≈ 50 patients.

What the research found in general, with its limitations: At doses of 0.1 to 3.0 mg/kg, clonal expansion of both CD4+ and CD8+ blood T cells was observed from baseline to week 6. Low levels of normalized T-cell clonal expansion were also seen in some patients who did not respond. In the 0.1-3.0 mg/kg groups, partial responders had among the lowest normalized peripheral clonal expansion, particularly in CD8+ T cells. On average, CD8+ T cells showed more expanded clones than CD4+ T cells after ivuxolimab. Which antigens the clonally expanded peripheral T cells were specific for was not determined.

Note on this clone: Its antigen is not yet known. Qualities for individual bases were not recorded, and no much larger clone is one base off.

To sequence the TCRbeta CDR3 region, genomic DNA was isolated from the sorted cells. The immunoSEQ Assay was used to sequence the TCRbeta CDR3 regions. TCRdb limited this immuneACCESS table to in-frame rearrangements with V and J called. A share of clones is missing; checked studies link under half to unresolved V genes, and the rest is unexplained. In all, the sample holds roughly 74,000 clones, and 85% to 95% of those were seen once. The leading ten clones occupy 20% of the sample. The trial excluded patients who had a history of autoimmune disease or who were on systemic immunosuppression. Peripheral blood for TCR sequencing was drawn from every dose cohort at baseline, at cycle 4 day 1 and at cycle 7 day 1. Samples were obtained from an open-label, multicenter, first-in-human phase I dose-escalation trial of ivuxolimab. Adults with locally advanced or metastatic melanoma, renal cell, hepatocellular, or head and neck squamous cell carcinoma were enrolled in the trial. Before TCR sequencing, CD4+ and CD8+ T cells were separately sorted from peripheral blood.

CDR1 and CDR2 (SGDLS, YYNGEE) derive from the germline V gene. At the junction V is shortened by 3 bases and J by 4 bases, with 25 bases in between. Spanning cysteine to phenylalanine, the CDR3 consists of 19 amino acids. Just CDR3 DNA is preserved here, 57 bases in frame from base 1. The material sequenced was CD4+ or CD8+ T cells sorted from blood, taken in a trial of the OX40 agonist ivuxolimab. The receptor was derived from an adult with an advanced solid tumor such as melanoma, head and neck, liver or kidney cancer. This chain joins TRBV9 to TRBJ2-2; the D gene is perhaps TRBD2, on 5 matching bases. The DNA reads TGTGCCAGCAGCGACCCATCCCTGCGGGTGTCTAGAGGCACCGGGGAGCTGTTTTTT. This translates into CASSDPSLRVSRGTGELFF.